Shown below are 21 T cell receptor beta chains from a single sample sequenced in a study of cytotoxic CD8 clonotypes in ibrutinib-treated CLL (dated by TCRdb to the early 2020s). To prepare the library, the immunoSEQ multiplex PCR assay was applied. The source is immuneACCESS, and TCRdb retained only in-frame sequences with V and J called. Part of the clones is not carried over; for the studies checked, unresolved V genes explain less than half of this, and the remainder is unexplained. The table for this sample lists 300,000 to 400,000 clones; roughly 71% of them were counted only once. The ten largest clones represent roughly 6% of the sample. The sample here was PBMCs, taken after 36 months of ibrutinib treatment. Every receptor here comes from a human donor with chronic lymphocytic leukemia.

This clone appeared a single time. For the CDR3, the DNA is TGTGCCAGCAGTTTCGGAGCGGGACTCAATGAGCAGTTCTTC. Protein: CASSFGAGLNEQFF. The V call is TRBV27, the J call TRBJ2-1, with 7 bases that match TRBD2. The length of the CDR3 is 14 residues. The germline V gene encodes CDR1 MNHEY and CDR2 SMNVEV (reference sequence). V lost 3 bases, J lost 6 bases, and 5 bases stayed unmatched.

The CDR3 nucleotides are TGTGCCAGCAGCCAAGGACTGTACAATGAGCAGTTCTTC. Translation gives CASSQGLYNEQFF. The genes are TRBV14 and TRBJ2-1; D is ambiguous. The V gene lost 1 base and the J gene lost 4 bases, with 5 bases spanning the gap. This CDR3 is 13 amino acids long. Germline CDR1 SGHDN, CDR2 FVKESK. Combining the CDR3 with reference TRBV14 and TRBJ2-1 gives the whole variable domain EAGVTQFPSHSVIEKGQTVTLRCDPISGHDNLYWYRRVMGKEIKFLLHFVKESKQDESGMPNNRFLAERTGGTYSTLKVQPAELEDSGVYFCASSQGLYNEQFFGPGTRLTVL.

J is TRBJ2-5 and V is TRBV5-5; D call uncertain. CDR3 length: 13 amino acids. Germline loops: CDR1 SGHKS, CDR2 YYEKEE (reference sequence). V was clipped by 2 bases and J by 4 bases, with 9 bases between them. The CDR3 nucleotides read TGTGCCAGCAGCTTCCCTATGGGAGAGACCCAGTACTTC. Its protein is CASSFPMGETQYF.

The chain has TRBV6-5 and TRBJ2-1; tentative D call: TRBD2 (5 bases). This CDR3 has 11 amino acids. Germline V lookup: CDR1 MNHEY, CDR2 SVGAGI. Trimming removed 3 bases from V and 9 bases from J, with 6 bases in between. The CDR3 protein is CASSYGSEQFF. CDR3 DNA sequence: TGTGCCAGCAGTTATGGGAGTGAGCAGTTCTTC.

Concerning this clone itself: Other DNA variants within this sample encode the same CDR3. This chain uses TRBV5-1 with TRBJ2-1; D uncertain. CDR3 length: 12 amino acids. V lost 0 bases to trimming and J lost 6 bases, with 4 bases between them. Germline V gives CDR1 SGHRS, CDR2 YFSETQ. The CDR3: CASSLVRNEQFF. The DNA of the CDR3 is TGCGCCAGCAGCTTGGTTCGCAATGAGCAGTTCTTC.

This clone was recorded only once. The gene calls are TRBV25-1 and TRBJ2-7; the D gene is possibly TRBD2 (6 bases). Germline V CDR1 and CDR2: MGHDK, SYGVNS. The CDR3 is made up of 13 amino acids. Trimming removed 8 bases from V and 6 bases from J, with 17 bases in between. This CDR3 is CASSGVFDVEQYF. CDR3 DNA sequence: TGTGCCAGCTCGGGGGTGTTCGATGTCGAGCAGTACTTC.

CDR3 DNA: TGCGCCAGCAGCCAGACTGGCCGGGAGCTGTTTTTT. Protein: CASSQTGRELFF. The chain couples TRBV4-1 to TRBJ2-2; no reliable D call. The CDR3 runs 12 residues. CDR1 and CDR2 from the germline V gene are MGHRA and YSYEKL. The V end lost 3 bases, the J end lost 9 bases, and 8 bases lay between the germline ends.

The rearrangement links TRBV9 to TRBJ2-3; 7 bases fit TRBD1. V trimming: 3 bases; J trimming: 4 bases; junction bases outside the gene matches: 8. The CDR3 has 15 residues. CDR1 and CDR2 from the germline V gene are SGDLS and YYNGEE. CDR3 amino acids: CASSARTGRSDTQYF. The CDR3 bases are TGTGCCAGCAGCGCCCGGACAGGTAGATCAGATACGCAGTATTTT.

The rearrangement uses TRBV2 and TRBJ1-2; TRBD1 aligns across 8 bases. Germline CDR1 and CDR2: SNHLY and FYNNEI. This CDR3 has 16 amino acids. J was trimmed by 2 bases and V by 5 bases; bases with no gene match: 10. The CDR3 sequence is CASSTRDRTLNYGYTF. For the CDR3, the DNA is TGTGCCAGCAGTACCCGGGACAGGACGCTAAACTATGGCTACACCTTC.

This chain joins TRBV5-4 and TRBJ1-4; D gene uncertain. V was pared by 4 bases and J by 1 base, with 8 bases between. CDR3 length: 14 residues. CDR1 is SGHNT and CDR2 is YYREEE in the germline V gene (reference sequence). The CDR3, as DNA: TGTGCCAGCAGCGGAGGAGGAACTAATGAAAAACTGTTTTTT. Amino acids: CASSGGGTNEKLFF.

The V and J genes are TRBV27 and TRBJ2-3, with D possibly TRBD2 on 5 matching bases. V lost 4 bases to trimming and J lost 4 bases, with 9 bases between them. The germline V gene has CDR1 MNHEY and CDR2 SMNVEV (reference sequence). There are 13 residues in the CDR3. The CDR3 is CASSSLAPDTQYF. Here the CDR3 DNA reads TGTGCCAGCAGTTCCTTAGCGCCAGATACGCAGTATTTT.

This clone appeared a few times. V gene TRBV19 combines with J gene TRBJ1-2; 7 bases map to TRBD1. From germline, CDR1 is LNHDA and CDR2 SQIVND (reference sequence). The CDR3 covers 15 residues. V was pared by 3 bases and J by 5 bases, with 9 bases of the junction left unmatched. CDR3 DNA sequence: TGTGCCAGTAGTATCATCAGGGGGATTGGGTATGGCTACACCTTC. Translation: CASSIIRGIGYGYTF.

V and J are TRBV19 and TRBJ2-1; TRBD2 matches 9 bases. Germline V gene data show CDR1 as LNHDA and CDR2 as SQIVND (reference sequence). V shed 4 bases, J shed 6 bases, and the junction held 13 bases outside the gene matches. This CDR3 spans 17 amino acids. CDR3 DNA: TGTGCCAGTAGTAGAGGAACGTGGCTAGCGGGACTCAATGAGCAGTTCTTC. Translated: CASSRGTWLAGLNEQFF.

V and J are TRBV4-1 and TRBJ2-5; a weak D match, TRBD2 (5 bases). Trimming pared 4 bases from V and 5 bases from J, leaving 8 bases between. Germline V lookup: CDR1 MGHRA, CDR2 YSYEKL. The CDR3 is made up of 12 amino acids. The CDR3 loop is CASSRGIETQYF. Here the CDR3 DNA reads TGCGCCAGCAGCCGAGGGATCGAGACCCAGTACTTC.

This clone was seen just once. In nucleotides, the CDR3 is TGCGCCAGCAGCCAGGTCGTCAGGACAGGGGACAATGAGCAGTTCTTC. This codes for CASSQVVRTGDNEQFF. The V call is TRBV4-3, the J call TRBJ2-1; TRBD1 matches 9 bases. Germline CDR1 LGHNA, CDR2 YSLEER. After removal of 3 bases from V and 5 bases from J, the junction contained 8 bases not matched to a gene. The CDR3 sequence is 16 residues long.

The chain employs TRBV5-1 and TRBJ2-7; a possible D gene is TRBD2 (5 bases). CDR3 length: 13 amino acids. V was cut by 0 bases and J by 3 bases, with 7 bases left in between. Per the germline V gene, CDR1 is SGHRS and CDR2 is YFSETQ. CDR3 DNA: TGCGCCAGCAGCTTGGCCGAGGGCTACGAGCAGTACTTC. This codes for CASSLAEGYEQYF.

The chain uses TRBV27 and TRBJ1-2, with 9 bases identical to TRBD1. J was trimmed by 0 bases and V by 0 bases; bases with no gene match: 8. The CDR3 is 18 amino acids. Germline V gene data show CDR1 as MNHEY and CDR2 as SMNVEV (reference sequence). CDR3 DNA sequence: TGTGCCAGCAGTTTATCCGGGACAGGGAAGGGGACTAACTATGGCTACACCTTC. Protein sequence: CASSLSGTGKGTNYGYTF.

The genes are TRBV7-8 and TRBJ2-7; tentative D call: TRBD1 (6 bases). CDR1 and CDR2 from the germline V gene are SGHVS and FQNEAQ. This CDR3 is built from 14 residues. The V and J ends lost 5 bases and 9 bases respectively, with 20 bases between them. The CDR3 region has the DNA TGTGCCAGCAGCCCTGGGACATGGGGTGTGGGGCAGTACTTC. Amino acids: CASSPGTWGVGQYF. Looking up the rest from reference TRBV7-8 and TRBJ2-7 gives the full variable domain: GAGVSQSPRYKVAKRGQDVALRCDPISGHVSLFWYQQALGQGPEFLTYFQNEAQLDKSGLPSDRFFAERPEGSVSTLKIQRTQQEDSAVYLCASSPGTWGVGQYFGPGTRLTVT.

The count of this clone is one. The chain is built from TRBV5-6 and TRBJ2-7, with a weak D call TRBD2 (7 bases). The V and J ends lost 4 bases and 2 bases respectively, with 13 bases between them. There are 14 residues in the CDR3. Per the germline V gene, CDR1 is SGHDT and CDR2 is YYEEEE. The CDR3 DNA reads TGTGCCAGCAGCCCGGGGAGGGGGACCTACGAGCAGTACTTC. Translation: CASSPGRGTYEQYF.

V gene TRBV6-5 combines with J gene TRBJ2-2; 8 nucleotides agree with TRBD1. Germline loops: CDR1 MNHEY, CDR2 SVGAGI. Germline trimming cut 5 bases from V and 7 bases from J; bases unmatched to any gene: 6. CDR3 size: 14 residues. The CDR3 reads CASSRQGWGGELFF. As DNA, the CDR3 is TGTGCCAGCAGTCGACAGGGGTGGGGCGGGGAGCTGTTTTTT.

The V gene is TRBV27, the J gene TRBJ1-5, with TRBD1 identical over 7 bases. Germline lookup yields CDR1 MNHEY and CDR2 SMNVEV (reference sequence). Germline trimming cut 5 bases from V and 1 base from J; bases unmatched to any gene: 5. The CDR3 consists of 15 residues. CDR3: CASSQGTVSNQPQHF. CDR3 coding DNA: TGTGCCAGCAGTCAAGGGACAGTGAGCAATCAGCCCCAGCATTTT.